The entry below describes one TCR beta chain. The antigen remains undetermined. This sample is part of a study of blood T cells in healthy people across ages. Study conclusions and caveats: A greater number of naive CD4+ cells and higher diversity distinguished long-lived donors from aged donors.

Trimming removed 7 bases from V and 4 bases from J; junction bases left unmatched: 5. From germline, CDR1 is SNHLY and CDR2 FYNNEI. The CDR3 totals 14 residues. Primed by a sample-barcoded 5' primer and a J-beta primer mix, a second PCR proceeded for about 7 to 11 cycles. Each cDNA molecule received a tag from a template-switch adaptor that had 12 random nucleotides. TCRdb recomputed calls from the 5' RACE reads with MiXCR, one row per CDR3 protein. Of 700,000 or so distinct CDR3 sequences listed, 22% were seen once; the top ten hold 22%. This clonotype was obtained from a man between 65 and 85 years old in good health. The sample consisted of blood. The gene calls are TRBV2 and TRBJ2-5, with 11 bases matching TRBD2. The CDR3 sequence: CASKIGTSGETQYF. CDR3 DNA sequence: TGTGCCAGCAAGATCGGGACTAGCGGAGAGACCCAGTACTTC.